Each of the 10 T cell receptor beta chains below was sequenced from the same sample in a study of molecular identifiers for immune sequencing clone quantification. TCRdb re-called the PCR reads through MiXCR, storing one row per CDR3 protein. The sample has about 500,000 distinct CDR3 sequences; around 23% are singletons. Sequencing used naive CD8+ T cells from blood, with Jurkat cell RNA spiked in. As to subset: FACS-sorted CD8+CD4-CCR7+CD45RA+ naive T cells. The receptors derive from a human donor in good health. Some libraries in this study had Jurkat cell RNA spiked in.

This clonotype was observed many times. The gene calls are TRBV27 and TRBJ2-1; D gene ambiguous. CDR1 and CDR2 (germline): MNHEY, SMNVEV (reference sequence). The CDR3 consists of 13 residues. Trimming took off 2 bases at V and 2 bases at J, with 4 bases between the two ends. This chain's CDR3 is CASSLTTYNEQFF. The CDR3 nucleotides are TGTGCCAGCAGTTTAACTACCTACAATGAGCAGTTCTTC.

This clonotype was detected only a few times. The J gene is TRBJ1-2, the V gene TRBV12-3 or TRBV12-4; D gene unclear. The V end lost 2 bases, the J end lost 6 bases, and 10 bases lay between the germline ends. The CDR3 is 13 amino acids. The DNA of the CDR3 is TGTGCCAGCAGTTTAACCACGGCTAATGGCTACACCTTC. Its protein is CASSLTTANGYTF.

This clonotype was counted ten times or more. The chain couples TRBV28 to TRBJ1-5; 9 bases fit TRBD1. The trim removed 5 bases at V and 4 bases at J, leaving 6 bases unmatched. This CDR3 spans 15 amino acids. Germline-derived CDR1 and CDR2 are MDHEN and SYDVKM. CDR3 sequence reads: CASSISGQGNQPQHF. The CDR3 DNA reads TGTGCCAGCAGTATTTCCGGACAGGGGAATCAGCCCCAGCATTTT.

This sequence joins TRBV5-5 and TRBJ1-1, with 8 bases lining up with TRBD1. This CDR3 contains 16 residues. With V trimmed by 1 base and J by 5 bases, 10 bases remained unmatched. Germline V gives CDR1 SGHKS, CDR2 YYEKEE (reference sequence). CDR3 DNA: TGTGCCAGCAGCTTGAGGGAGGACAGGGTAAAAACTGAAGCTTTCTTT. Translation: CASSLREDRVKTEAFF.

This clonotype was seen repeatedly, ten times or more. V is TRBV2 and J is TRBJ2-3; 9 nucleotides align to TRBD1. CDR1 SNHLY and CDR2 FYNNEI come from the germline V gene. The trim removed 8 bases at V and 4 bases at J, leaving 4 bases unmatched. The CDR3 is made up of 13 amino acids. The chain's CDR3 is CASEGQGPDTQYF. CDR3 nucleotides: TGTGCCAGCGAGGGACAGGGACCAGATACGCAGTATTTT.

To note about this clonotype: A junction boundary mismatches the germline segment, possibly from a read error. The rearrangement uses TRBV6-5 and TRBJ2-3; D perhaps matches TRBD1 (5 bases). Germline V lookup: CDR1 MNHEY, CDR2 SVGAGI. The CDR3 loop spans 17 amino acids. The CDR3, as DNA: TGTGCCAGCAGACCCATCCCTTTTGGGGCGCTTCAAGATTCGCAGTATTTT. Protein sequence: CASRPIPFGALQDSQYF.

V usage is TRBV4-1 and J usage is TRBJ2-7; D tentatively fits TRBD1 or TRBD2 (5 bases each). Trimming shortened V by 2 bases and J by 4 bases, and 15 bases separated the two germline ends. CDR1 MGHRA and CDR2 YSYEKL come from the germline V gene. The CDR3 has 15 amino acids. The CDR3 DNA reads TGCGCCAGCAGCCAACATCGGGGCGGATTATACGAGCAGTACTTC. It translates to CASSQHRGGLYEQYF.

A few counts support this clonotype. This chain joins TRBV27 and TRBJ2-7; tentatively, D is TRBD1 (7 bases). This CDR3 comprises 15 residues. Trimming stripped 0 bases from V and 2 bases from J, with 11 bases between. Germline V lookup: CDR1 MNHEY, CDR2 SMNVEV (reference sequence). The CDR3 DNA is TGTGCCAGCAGTTTATCACAGGGGACTGCCTACGAGCAGTACTTC. This translates into CASSLSQGTAYEQYF.

This rearrangement joins TRBV12-3 or TRBV12-4 to TRBJ2-7; the D is unclear. V shed 5 bases and J shed 6 bases, with 14 bases lying between them. The CDR3 is made up of 13 amino acids. The chain's CDR3 is CASSTPLLSEQYF. The DNA for the CDR3 is TGTGCCAGCAGTACCCCCCTACTGTCCGAGCAGTACTTC.

A note on this clonotype: A read error may produce the germline difference seen at one junction end. V gene TRBV29-1 combines with J gene TRBJ2-1; a weak D match, TRBD1 (6 bases). The CDR3 runs 17 residues. Germline V lookup: CDR1 SQVTM, CDR2 ANQGSEA. The CDR3 DNA reads TGCAGCGTAGAAGCTGGTGACAGGCCCCTAGGATACAATGAGCAGTTCTTC. Its protein is CSVEAGDRPLGYNEQFF.